The clone carrying this TCR beta chain was observed a handful of times. TCRdb processed the 5' RACE reads anew with MiXCR; each CDR3 protein has one entry. The sample records about 240,000 distinct CDR3 sequences, 6% to 8.5% being singletons. The entry originates in a study of identical twins. This CDR3 region has 12 residues. V was pared by 4 bases and J by 10 bases, with 10 bases between. Germline-derived CDR1 and CDR2 are SEHNR and FQNEAQ (reference sequence). The same sample was also used in a study of yellow fever vaccine responses in identical twins.

V gene TRBV7-9 combines with J gene TRBJ1-4, with a tentative D call TRBD1 (5 bases). The sequence was obtained from a woman younger than 35 in good health. Sequences were obtained from CD8+ T cells sorted from blood. The CDR3 sequence is CASSSTDGKLFF. The CDR3 DNA sequence: TGTGCCAGCAGCTCGACAGATGGAAAACTGTTTTTT.